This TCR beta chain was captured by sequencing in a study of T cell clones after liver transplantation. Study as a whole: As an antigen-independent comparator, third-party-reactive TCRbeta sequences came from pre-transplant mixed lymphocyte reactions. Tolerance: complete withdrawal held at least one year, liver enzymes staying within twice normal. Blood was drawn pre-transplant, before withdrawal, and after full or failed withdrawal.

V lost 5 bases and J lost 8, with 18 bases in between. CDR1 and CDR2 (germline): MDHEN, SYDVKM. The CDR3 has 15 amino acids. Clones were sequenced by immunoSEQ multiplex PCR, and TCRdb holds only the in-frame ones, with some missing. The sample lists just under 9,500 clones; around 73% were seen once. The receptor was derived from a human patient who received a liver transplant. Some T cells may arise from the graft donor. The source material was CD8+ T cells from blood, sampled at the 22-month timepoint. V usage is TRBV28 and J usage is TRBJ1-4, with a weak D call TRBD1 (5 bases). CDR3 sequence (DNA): TGTGCCAGCAGTCCCGTGGCGGGGGGATTGGAAAAACTGTTTTTT. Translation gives CASSPVAGGLEKLFF.